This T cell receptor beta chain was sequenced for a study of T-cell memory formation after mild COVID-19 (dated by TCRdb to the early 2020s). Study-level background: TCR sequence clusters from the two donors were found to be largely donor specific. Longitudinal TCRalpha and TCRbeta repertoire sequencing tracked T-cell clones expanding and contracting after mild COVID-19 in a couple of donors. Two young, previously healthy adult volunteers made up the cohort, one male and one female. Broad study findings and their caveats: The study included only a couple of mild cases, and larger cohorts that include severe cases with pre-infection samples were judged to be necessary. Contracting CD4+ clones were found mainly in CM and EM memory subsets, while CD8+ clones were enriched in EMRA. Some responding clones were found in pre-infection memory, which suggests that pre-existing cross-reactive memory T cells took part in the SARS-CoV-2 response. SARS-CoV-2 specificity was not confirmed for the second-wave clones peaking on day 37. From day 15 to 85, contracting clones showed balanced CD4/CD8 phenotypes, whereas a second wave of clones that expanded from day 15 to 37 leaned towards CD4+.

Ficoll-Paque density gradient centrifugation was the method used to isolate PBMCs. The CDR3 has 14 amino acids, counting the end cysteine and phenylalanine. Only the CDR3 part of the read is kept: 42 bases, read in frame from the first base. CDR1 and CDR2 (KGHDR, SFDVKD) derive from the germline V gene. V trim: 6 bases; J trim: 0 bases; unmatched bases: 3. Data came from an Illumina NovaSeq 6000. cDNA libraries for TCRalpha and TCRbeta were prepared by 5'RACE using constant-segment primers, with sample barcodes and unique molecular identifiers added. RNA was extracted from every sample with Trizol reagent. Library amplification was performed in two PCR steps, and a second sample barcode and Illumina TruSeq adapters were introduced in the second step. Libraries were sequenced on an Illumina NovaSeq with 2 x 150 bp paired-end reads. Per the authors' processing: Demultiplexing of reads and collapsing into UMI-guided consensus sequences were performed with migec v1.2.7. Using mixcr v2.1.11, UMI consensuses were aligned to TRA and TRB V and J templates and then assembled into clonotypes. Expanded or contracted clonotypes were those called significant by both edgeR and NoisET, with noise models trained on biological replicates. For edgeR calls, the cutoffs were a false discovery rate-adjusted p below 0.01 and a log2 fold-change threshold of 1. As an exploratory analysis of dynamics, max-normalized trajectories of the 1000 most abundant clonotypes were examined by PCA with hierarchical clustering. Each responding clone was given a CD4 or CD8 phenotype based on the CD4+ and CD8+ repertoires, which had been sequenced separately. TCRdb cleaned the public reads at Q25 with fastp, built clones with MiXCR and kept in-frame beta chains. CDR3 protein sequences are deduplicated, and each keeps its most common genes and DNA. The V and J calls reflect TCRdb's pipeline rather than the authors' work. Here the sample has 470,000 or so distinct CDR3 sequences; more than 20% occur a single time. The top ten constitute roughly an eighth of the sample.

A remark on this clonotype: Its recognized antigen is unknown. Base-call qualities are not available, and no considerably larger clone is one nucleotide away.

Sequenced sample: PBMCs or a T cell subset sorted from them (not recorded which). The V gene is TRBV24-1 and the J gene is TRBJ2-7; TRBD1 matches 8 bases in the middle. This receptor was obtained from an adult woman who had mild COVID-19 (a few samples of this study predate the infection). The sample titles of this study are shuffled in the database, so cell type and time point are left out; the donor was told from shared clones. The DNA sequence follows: TGTGCCACCAGTCTCGGGACAGGCTCCTACGAGCAGTACTTC. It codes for CATSLGTGSYEQYF.